The 18 T cell receptor beta chains below were found in one sample sequenced in a study of a mutant IDH1 vaccine in newly diagnosed glioma. Time point described: week 23, last vaccination. Every single dose of the vaccine, 300 ug of mutant IDH1 20-mer peptide, came with topical imiquimod. Method: immunoSEQ multiplex PCR; TCRdb's copy keeps in-frame clones and lacks some. This table has around 9,700 clones, approximately 90% appearing once. Their antigens are not known. The input for sequencing was PBMCs, taken from a glioma patient whose treatment included an IDH1 peptide vaccine. These receptors were taken from a woman in her forties with glioma. Some clones in this sample may be carry-over from other donors' samples.

This sequence joins TRBV2 and TRBJ2-7; possibly TRBD2 for D (6 bases). This CDR3 region has 15 residues. V shed 7 bases and J shed 3 bases, with 19 bases lying between them. The germline V gene encodes CDR1 SNHLY and CDR2 FYNNEI. CDR3 nucleotide sequence: TGTGCCAGCAACTGGGGACTCCCTTTCCTCTACGAGCAGTACTTC. Protein sequence: CASNWGLPFLYEQYF.

The chain uses TRBV2 and TRBJ2-7; 10 bases line up with TRBD2. With V trimmed by 7 bases and J by 2 bases, 5 bases remained unmatched. The germline CDR1 and CDR2 sequences are SNHLY and FYNNEI. This CDR3 region has 14 residues. The CDR3 loop reads CASMSGRGTYEQYF. Here the CDR3 DNA reads TGTGCCAGCATGAGCGGGAGGGGAACCTACGAGCAGTACTTC. Full variable domain (outside the CDR3, taken from reference TRBV2 and TRBJ2-7): EPEVTQTPSHQVTQMGQEVILRCVPISNHLYFYWYRQILGQKVEFLVSFYNNEISEKSEIFDDQFSVERPDGSNFTLKIRSTKLEDSAMYFCASMSGRGTYEQYFGPGTRLTVT.

In its sample, this clone was seen once. This sequence joins TRBV6-1 and TRBJ2-7; no firm D call. CDR1 and CDR2 from the germline V gene are MNHNS and SASEGT. The CDR3 contains 11 residues. V was clipped by 6 bases and J by 1 base, with 4 bases between them. The CDR3: CASSRSYEQYF. CDR3 DNA: TGTGCCAGCAGCCGTTCCTACGAGCAGTACTTC.

The chain couples TRBV7-2 to TRBJ2-7, with 11 positions matching TRBD1. The germline CDR1 and CDR2 sequences are SGHTA and FQGNSA. There are 16 residues in the CDR3. With V trimmed by 3 bases and J by 5 bases, 9 bases remained unmatched. CDR3 in amino acids: CASSFSRTGGRNEQYF. In DNA form, the CDR3 reads TGTGCCAGCAGCTTCAGCAGGACAGGGGGCCGAAACGAGCAGTACTTC.

The rearrangement uses TRBV2 and TRBJ2-2; D may be TRBD1 or TRBD2 (6 bases each). Germline V gives CDR1 SNHLY, CDR2 FYNNEI. V lost 5 bases and J lost 4, with 11 bases in between. The CDR3 length is 14 residues. CDR3 in DNA: TGTGCCAGCAGTTGGGGGGCACCCACCGGGGAGCTGTTTTTT. It specifies CASSWGAPTGELFF.

The chain combines TRBV27 with TRBJ1-5; the D is unclear. CDR3 size: 13 residues. Trimming stripped 2 bases from V and 4 bases from J, with 6 bases between. Germline V gene data show CDR1 as MNHEY and CDR2 as SMNVEV (reference sequence). In DNA form, the CDR3 reads TGTGCCAGCAGTTTACAGGCAAATCAGCCCCAGCATTTT. Translating it yields CASSLQANQPQHF.

The chain joins TRBV7-8 to TRBJ2-2; 10 bases are shared with TRBD1. The CDR3 has 16 residues. Germline assignment: CDR1 SGHVS and CDR2 FQNEAQ. J lost 7 bases, V lost 6 bases, and 11 bases had no gene match. CDR3 residues: CASSPPGTGAVGELFF. The DNA for the CDR3 is TGTGCCAGCAGTCCCCCGGGGACAGGGGCGGTCGGGGAGCTGTTTTTT. Together with reference TRBV7-8 and TRBJ2-2, the CDR3 gives the full variable domain: GAGVSQSPRYKVAKRGQDVALRCDPISGHVSLFWYQQALGQGPEFLTYFQNEAQLDKSGLPSDRFFAERPEGSVSTLKIQRTQQEDSAVYLCASSPPGTGAVGELFFGEGSRLTVL.

The chain couples TRBV7-6 to TRBJ2-5; no definite D call. Germline CDR1 and CDR2: SGHVS and FNYEAQ. Trimming stripped 5 bases from V and 5 bases from J, with 6 bases between. This CDR3 contains 11 residues. The DNA for the CDR3 is TGTGCCAGCAGCCCGAGGGAGACCCAGTACTTC. It codes for CASSPRETQYF.

This clone came up a few times. The gene calls are TRBV4-1 and TRBJ2-1; D may be TRBD1 or TRBD2 (6 bases each). Germline CDR1 MGHRA, CDR2 YSYEKL. This CDR3 comprises 14 residues. Between the trimmed V and J ends, which lost 1 base and 9 bases, there was a span of 13 bases. The CDR3 protein is CASSQATGRFEQFF. CDR3 in DNA: TGCGCCAGCAGCCAAGCAACAGGGAGGTTTGAGCAGTTCTTC.

In this sample, this clone turned up once. CDR3 nucleotide sequence: TGTGCCTGGAGTAAAGGGGGCCTTCAGCCCCAGCATTTT. Protein: CAWSKGGLQPQHF. The chain joins TRBV30 to TRBJ1-5; TRBD1 matches at 7 bases. Looked up from germline, CDR1 is GTSNPN and CDR2 is SVGIG (reference sequence). Losses at the gene ends were 2 bases for V and 6 bases for J; bases not matched to a gene: 4. This CDR3 comprises 13 residues.

The chain couples TRBV13 to TRBJ2-7; either TRBD1 or TRBD2 may fit D (5 bases each). Per the germline V gene, CDR1 is PRHDT and CDR2 is FYEKMQ (reference sequence). Trimming shortened V by 4 bases and J by 1 base, and 23 bases separated the two germline ends. The CDR3 runs 18 residues. The CDR3, as DNA: TGTGCCAGCAGCTCCAGAGGGGACGCCTCGGACCCTTCCTACGAGCAGTACTTC. The encoded protein is CASSSRGDASDPSYEQYF.

This clone has a handful of counts. The chain's CDR3 is CASSSHVGPLGEKLFF. The CDR3 coding sequence is TGTGCCAGCAGTTCGCACGTCGGGCCCCTTGGAGAAAAACTGTTTTTT. The V gene is TRBV6-6, the J gene TRBJ1-4; D unresolved. V was trimmed by 4 bases and J by 8 bases, leaving 20 bases between them. Germline CDR1 and CDR2: MNHNY and SVGAGI (reference sequence). This CDR3 comprises 16 residues.

The chain has TRBV30 and TRBJ1-4; 7 nucleotides line up with TRBD1. V dropped 5 bases and J dropped 8; count of bases not matched to a gene: 11. The germline V gene has CDR1 GTSNPN and CDR2 SVGIG (reference sequence). The length of the CDR3 is 14 residues. CDR3 sequence (DNA): TGTGCCTGGGGGGACAGCCTATGGAACGAAAAACTGTTTTTT. This sequence encodes CAWGDSLWNEKLFF.

This clone has just a few counts. The gene calls are TRBV29-1 and TRBJ1-1, with 7 bases lining up with TRBD1. CDR3 length: 13 residues. V gave up 4 bases and J gave up 8 bases; unmatched junction bases: 10. Germline lookup yields CDR1 SQVTM and CDR2 ANQGSEA. The CDR3 protein is CSVARPMTGEAFF. The CDR3 DNA sequence: TGCAGCGTTGCACGGCCTATGACAGGGGAAGCTTTCTTT. The full variable domain, with the rest looked up from reference TRBV29-1 and TRBJ1-1, is SAVISQKPSRDICQRGTSLTIQCQVDSQVTMMFWYRQQPGQSLTLIATANQGSEATYESGFVIDKFPISRPNLTFSTLTVSNMSPEDSSIYLCSVARPMTGEAFFGQGTRLTVV.

V gene TRBV7-9 combines with J gene TRBJ2-3, with D hard to call. This CDR3 spans 14 amino acids. From germline, CDR1 is SEHNR and CDR2 FQNEAQ (reference sequence). Trimming took 0 bases from V and 8 from J, leaving 12 bases between them. The CDR3 nucleotides are TGTGCCAGCAGCTTAGCCACAGTCTCCATTACGCAGTATTTT. Translating it yields CASSLATVSITQYF.

The chain joins TRBV28 to TRBJ2-4; D gene ambiguous. Germline V gene lookup returns CDR1 MDHEN and CDR2 SYDVKM. This CDR3 is built from 18 residues. The V end was cut by 4 bases, the J end by 0 bases, with 19 bases between. The CDR3: CASSSYFDTYIAKNIQYF. CDR3 nucleotides: TGTGCCAGCAGTTCTTACTTCGACACCTACATAGCCAAAAACATTCAGTACTTC. Supplemented by reference TRBV28 and TRBJ2-4, the full variable domain reads DVKVTQSSRYLVKRTGEKVFLECVQDMDHENMFWYRQDPGLGLRLIYFSYDVKMKEKGDIPEGYSVSREKKERFSLILESASTNQTSMYLCASSSYFDTYIAKNIQYFGAGTRLSVL.

The genes are TRBV19 and TRBJ1-4; 9 positions agree with TRBD1. After removal of 4 bases from V and 8 bases from J, the junction contained 2 bases not matched to a gene. CDR3 length: 13 residues. Germline loops: CDR1 LNHDA, CDR2 SQIVND (reference sequence). The CDR3 is CASSRTGAEKLFF. The CDR3 DNA reads as TGTGCCAGTAGTAGGACAGGGGCGGAAAAACTGTTTTTT.

The CDR3 here is CASSVPGGSGETQYF. CDR3 coding DNA: TGTGCCAGCAGTGTCCCGGGAGGGTCGGGGGAGACCCAGTACTTC. The chain has TRBV25-1 and TRBJ2-5; 8 nucleotides agree with TRBD2. V lost 4 bases and J lost 5; bases outside the gene matches: 9. The CDR3 consists of 15 residues. Germline V gene lookup returns CDR1 MGHDK and CDR2 SYGVNS.